This TCR beta chain was profiled in a study of blood T cells in healthy people across ages. The study, taken as a whole, reports: Since the PBMCs were unsorted, naive and antigen-experienced cells could not be conclusively compared.

Concerning this clonotype itself: The antigen remains undetermined.

Then a second PCR, running about 6 to 12 cycles, was carried out with a sample-barcoded 5' primer and a J-beta primer mix. TCRdb reprocessed the 5' RACE reads via MiXCR and lists one record per CDR3 protein. Among roughly 550,000 distinct CDR3 sequences listed, around 24% were seen once. Germline trimming cut 3 bases from V and 0 bases from J; bases unmatched to any gene: 10. The CDR3 spans 18 residues. The germline CDR1 and CDR2 sequences are SGHDN and FVKESK. The same data also went into a second study, on T cells of mothers and their children.

The sequenced sample was blood. The rearrangement uses TRBV14 and TRBJ1-1; 10 bases are shared with TRBD1. The receptor was derived from a boy younger than 18 in good health. CDR3 sequence: CASSQLPPGQGMNTEAFF. The CDR3 region has the DNA TGTGCCAGCAGCCAGTTGCCACCGGGACAGGGGATGAACACTGAAGCTTTCTTT.